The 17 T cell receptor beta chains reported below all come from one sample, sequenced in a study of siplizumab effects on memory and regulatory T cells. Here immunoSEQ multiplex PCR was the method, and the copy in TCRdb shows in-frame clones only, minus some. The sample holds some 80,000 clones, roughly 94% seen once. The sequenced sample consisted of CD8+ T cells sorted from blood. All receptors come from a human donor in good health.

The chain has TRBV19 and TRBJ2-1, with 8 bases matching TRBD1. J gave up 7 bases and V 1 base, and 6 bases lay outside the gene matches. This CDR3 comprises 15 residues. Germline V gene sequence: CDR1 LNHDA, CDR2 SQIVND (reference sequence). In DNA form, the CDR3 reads TGTGCCAGTAGTATAGCAGGGGGCGCTCCGAATGAGCAGTTCTTC. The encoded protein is CASSIAGGAPNEQFF.

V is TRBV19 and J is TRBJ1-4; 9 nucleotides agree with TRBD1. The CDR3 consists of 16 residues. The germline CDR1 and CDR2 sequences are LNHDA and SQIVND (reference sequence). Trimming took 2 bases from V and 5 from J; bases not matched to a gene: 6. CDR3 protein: CASSIPDRGENEKLFF. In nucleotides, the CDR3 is TGTGCCAGTAGTATACCTGACAGGGGGGAGAATGAAAAACTGTTTTTT. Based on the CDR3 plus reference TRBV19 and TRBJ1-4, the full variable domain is DGGITQSPKYLFRKEGQNVTLSCEQNLNHDAMYWYRQDPGQGLRLIYYSQIVNDFQKGDIAEGYSVSREKKESFPLTVTSAQKNPTAFYLCASSIPDRGENEKLFFGSGTQLSVL.

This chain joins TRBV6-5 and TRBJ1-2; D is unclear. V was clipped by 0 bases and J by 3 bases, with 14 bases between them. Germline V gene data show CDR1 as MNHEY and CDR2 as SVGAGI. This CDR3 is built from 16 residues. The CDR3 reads CASSYSIVSMDYGYTF. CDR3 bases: TGTGCCAGCAGTTACTCGATTGTATCAATGGACTATGGCTACACCTTC.

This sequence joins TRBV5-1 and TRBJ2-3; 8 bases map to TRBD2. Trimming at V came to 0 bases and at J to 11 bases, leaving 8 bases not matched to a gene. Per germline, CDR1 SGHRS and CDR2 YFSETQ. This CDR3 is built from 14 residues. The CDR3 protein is CASSLASGGEEQYF. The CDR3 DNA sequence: TGCGCCAGCAGCTTGGCCTCCGGGGGGGAAGAGCAGTATTTT.

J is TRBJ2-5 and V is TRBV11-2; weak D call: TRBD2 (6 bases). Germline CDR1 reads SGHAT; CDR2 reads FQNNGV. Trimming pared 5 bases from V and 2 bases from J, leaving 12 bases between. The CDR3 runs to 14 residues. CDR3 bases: TGTGCCAGCAGCCAGGGACTTATACAAGAGACCCAGTACTTC. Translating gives CASSQGLIQETQYF.

The DNA for the CDR3 is TGTGCCAGTAGTATGGGGGGAAGGGAGCAGTTCTTC. As protein: CASSMGGREQFF. The chain recombines TRBV19 with TRBJ2-1, with D tentatively TRBD2 (6 bases). Germline values: CDR1 LNHDA, CDR2 SQIVND (reference sequence). V was clipped by 3 bases and J by 10 bases, with 10 bases between them. This CDR3 contains 12 residues.

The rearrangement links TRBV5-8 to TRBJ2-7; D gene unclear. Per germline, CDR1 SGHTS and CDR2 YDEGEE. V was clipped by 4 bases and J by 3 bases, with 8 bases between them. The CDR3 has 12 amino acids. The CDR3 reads CASSLRSYEQYF. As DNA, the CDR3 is TGTGCCAGCAGCCTACGGAGCTACGAGCAGTACTTC.

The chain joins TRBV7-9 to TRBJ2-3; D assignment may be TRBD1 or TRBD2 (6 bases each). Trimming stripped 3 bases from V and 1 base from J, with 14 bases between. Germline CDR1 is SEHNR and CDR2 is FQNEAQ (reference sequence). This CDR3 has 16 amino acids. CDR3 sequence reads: CASSLGAGIGTDTQYF. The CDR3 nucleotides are TGTGCCAGCAGCTTGGGGGCGGGAATCGGCACAGATACGCAGTATTTT.

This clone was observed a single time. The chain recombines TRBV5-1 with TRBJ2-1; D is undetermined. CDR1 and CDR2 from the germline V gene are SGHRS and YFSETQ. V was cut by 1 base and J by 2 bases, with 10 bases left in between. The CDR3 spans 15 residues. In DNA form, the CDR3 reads TGCGCCAGCAGCTTGAGTCTGCTTACCTACAATGAGCAGTTCTTC. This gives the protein CASSLSLLTYNEQFF.

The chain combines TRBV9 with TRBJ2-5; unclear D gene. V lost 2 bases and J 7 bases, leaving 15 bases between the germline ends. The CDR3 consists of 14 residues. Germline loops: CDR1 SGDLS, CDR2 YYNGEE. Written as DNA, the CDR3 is TGTGCCAGCAGCGTGGGATCACAAGAAAGGACCCAGTACTTC. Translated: CASSVGSQERTQYF.

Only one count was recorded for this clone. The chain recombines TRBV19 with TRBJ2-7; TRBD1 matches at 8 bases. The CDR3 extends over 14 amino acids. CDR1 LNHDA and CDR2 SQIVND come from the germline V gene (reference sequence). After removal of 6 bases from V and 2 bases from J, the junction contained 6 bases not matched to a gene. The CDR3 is CASSGTGLTYEQYF. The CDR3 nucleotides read TGTGCCAGTAGCGGGACAGGACTAACCTACGAGCAGTACTTC.

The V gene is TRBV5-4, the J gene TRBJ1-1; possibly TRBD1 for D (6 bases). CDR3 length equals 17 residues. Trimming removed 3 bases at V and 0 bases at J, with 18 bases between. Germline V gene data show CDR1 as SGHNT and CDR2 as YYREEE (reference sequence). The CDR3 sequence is CASSSADRDTLNTEAFF. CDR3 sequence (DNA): TGTGCCAGCAGCTCTGCGGATAGGGACACCCTGAACACTGAAGCTTTCTTT.

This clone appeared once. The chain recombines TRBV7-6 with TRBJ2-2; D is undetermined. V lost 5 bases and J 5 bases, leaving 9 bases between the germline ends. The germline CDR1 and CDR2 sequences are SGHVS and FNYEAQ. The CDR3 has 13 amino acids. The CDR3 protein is CASSIRRTGELFF. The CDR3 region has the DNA TGTGCCAGCAGCATAAGACGGACCGGGGAGCTGTTTTTT.

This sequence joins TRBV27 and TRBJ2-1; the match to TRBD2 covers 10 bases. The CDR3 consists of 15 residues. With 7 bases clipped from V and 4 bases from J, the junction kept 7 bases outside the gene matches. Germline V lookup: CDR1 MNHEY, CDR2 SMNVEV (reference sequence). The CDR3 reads CASTSGLAKYNEQFF. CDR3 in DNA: TGTGCCAGCACCTCGGGACTAGCGAAATACAATGAGCAGTTCTTC.

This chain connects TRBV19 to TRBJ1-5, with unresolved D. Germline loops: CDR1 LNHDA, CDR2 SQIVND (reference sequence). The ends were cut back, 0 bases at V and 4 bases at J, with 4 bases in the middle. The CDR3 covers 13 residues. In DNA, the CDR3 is TGTGCCAGTAGTATAGATCTTAATCAGCCCCAGCATTTT. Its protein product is CASSIDLNQPQHF.

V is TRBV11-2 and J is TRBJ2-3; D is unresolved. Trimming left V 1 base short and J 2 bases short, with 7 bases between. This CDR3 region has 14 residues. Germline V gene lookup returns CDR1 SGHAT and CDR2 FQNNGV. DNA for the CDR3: TGTGCCAGCAGCTTAGTCCGGGCCACAGATACGCAGTATTTT. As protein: CASSLVRATDTQYF.

Here the CDR3 reads CASSYIDTDTQYF. For the CDR3, the DNA is TGTGCCAGCAGTTACATCGACACAGATACGCAGTATTTT. This chain connects TRBV6-6 to TRBJ2-3; D is ambiguous. The CDR3 extends over 13 amino acids. V was shortened by 2 bases and J by 2 bases, with 5 bases between the two germline ends. CDR1 and CDR2 (germline): MNHNY, SVGAGI (reference sequence).